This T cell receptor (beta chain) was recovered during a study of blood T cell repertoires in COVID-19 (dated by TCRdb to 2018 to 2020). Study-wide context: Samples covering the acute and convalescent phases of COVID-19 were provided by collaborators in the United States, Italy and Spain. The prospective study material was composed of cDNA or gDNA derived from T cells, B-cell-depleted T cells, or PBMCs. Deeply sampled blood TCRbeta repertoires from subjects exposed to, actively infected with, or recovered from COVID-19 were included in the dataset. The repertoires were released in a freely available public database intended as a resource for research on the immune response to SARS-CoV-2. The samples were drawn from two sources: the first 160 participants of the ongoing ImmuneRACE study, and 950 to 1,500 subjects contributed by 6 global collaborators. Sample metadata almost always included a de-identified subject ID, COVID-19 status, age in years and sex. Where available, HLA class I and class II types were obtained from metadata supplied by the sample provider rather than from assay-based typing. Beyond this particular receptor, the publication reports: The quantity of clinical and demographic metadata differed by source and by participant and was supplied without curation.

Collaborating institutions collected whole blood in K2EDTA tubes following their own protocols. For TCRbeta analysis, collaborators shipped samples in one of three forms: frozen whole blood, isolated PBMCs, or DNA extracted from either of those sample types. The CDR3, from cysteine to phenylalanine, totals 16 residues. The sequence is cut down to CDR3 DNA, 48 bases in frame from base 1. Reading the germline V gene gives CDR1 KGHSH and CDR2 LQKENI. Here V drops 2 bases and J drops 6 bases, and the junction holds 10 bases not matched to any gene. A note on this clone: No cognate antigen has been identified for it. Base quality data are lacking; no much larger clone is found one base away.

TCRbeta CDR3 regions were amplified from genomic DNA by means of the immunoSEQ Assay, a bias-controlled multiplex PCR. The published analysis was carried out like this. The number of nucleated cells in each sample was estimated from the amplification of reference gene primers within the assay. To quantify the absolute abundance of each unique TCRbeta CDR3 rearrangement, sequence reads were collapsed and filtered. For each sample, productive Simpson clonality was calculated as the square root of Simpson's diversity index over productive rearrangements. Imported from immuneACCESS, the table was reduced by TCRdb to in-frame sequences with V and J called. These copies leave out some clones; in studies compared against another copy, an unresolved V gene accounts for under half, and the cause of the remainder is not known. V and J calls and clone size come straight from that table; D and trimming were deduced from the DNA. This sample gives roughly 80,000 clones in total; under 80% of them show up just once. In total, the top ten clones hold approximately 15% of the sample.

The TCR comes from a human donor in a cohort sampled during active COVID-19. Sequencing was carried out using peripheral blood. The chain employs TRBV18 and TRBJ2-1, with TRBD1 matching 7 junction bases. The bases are TGTGCCAGCTCACCAACCCGGGACAGTCCATTCAATGAGCAGTTCTTC. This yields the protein CASSPTRDSPFNEQFF. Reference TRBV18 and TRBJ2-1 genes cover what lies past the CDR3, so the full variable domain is NAGVMQNPRHLVRRRGQEARLRCSPMKGHSHVYWYRQLPEEGLKFMVYLQKENIIDESGMPKERFSAEFPKEGPSILRIQQVVRGDSAAYFCASSPTRDSPFNEQFFGPGTRLTVL.